Reported below is one T cell receptor beta chain. Its matching antigen is unknown. This entry comes from a study of radiation and T cells in renal cell carcinoma. Time point meaning: baseline pretreatment blood. Treatment here: 15 Gy SBRT to primary tumor, nephrectomy 4 weeks later. The patient's renal cell carcinoma had clear cell pathology. Study results and caveats: Baseline intratumoral clonotype presence is unknown without pretreatment biopsies.

TCRdb's table, derived via immunoSEQ multiplex PCR, lists solely in-frame clones and lacks some. The profile covers 140,000 or so clones, with 70% to 90% appearing a single time and about 12% taken by the ten largest. The V gene end was trimmed by 8 bases and the J gene end by 2 bases; junction bases not matched to a gene: 15. CDR3 size: 17 residues. Sequencing used blood, obtained from a patient whose treatment included radiotherapy and nephrectomy. This sequence was found in a woman in her forties or fifties with renal cell carcinoma. This chain uses TRBV23-1 with TRBJ2-7; TRBD1 agrees at 10 bases. TRBV23-1 is marked as an open reading frame, function uncertain. CDR3 loop: CASGNMGDRGGTYEQYF. The CDR3 nucleotides are TGCGCCAGCGGGAACATGGGGGACAGGGGTGGGACCTACGAGCAGTACTTC.